This entry features one TCR beta chain sequence. Its antigen has not been determined. The input lacks base qualities; no much larger clone sits a single base away. Interpreted using the paper, the treatment or condition label stands for: 15 to 20 received Ad26.COV2.S at low or high dose, single or two shots; about five received placebo; per-sample allocation not given. For vaccine and placebo recipients, the sequenced repertoires came from samples collected on day 63 after the first injection. Cohort 1b enrolled roughly 25 adults aged 18-55 years at a single site in Boston, USA, between 29 July and 7 August 2020. Ad26.COV2.S was a replication-incompetent adenovirus type 26 vector expressing a prefusion-stabilized SARS-CoV-2 spike protein from the original Wuhan strain. TCRbeta CDR3 regions were sequenced with the immunoSEQ Assay. After extraction, genomic DNA underwent amplification by bias-controlled multiplex PCR, followed by high-throughput sequencing. The published analysis was carried out like this. To quantify the absolute abundance of every unique TCRbeta CDR3 region, sequences were collapsed and filtered. T cell fraction was estimated by normalizing TCRbeta template counts to usable DNA, which was measured by amplifying reference genes present in all nucleated cells. Repertoire TCRs were annotated as SARS-CoV-2-specific by exact matching of V gene, CDR3 amino acid sequence and J gene to a known reactive TCR set. The reference SARS-CoV-2 TCR set was obtained from MIRA and was filtered for enrichment in COVID-19-positive ImmuneCODE repertoires, whereby public or cross-reactive TCRs were removed. Drawing on the MIRA antigens, annotated TCRs were analysed further at the level of specific ORF or position within ORF. Depth was the summed frequency of annotated unique rearrangements, while breadth was defined as annotated unique rearrangements over total unique productive rearrangements. Two-sided Wilcoxon rank-sum tests were applied when comparing TCR breadth between groups. In TCRdb, the immuneACCESS table is reduced to in-frame sequences with V and J assigned. These tables do not hold every clone; where another copy was compared, an unresolved V gene accounts for under half, and the others remain unexplained. V, J and clone size are those of that table, while D and trimming were read from the DNA. Present in this sample are 400,000 or so clones, less than 90% of which were seen just once. The ten largest clones add up to around 3.4% of the sample.

The entry originates in a study of Ad26.COV2.S vaccination and SARS-CoV-2 variants (dated by TCRdb to the early 2020s). Some background on the complete study: Vaccine-arm donors came from COV1001, a multicentre, randomized, double-blind, placebo-controlled phase I-IIa trial of Ad26.COV2.S in healthy adults. Blinding of investigators to trial group allocation was maintained during experiments and outcome assessment. TCRbeta repertoire sequencing was used to assess the specificity and breadth of SARS-CoV-2-reactive T cell receptors after Ad26.COV2.S vaccination. Participants in the trial were split at random into five groups of five each, receiving low-dose or high-dose Ad26.COV2.S once or twice, or else placebo on both occasions. Ad26.COV2.S was given intramuscularly at 5x10^10 or 1x10^11 viral particles, as a single shot or as two shots 56 days apart. The TCR-sequenced set comprised around 32 samples: about 19 Ad26.COV2.S vaccine recipients, 5 placebo recipients and 8 SARS-CoV-2 convalescent individuals.

The study at large found these results: Comparing responses between vaccine doses or regimens was not something the study was powered to do. Non-spike TCR breadth was comparable between vaccine and placebo recipients, consistent with the vaccine containing only spike. The authors noted that the TCR breadth and depth analyses may have underestimated total T cell responses. Compared with placebo recipients, Ad26.COV2.S recipients showed higher spike-specific TCR breadth (P = 0.0014). After vaccination, substantial breadth of spike-specific CD8+ and CD4+ T cell responses was reported.

Relative to germline, V is 4 bases shorter and J is 10 bases shorter, with 16 bases between their ends. According to the germline V gene (reference sequence), CDR1 reads LGHDT and CDR2 reads YNNKEL. Inclusive of the bounding cysteine and phenylalanine, the CDR3 is 14 residues long. The entry retains the CDR3 DNA only, 42 bases that are in frame from base 1. This TCR derives from a person aged 18-65 years who received the Ad26.COV2.S COVID-19 vaccine or a placebo. The chain is encoded by TRBV3-1 (or the pseudogene TRBV3-2) joined to TRBJ1-4, with TRBD1 as a weak D call on 5 bases. Specimen: peripheral blood, collected in a trial of Ad26.COV2.S vaccine versus placebo. The CDR3 has the sequence CASSPRGTAVKLFF. The nucleotide sequence reads TGTGCCAGCAGCCCTCGGGGGACGGCAGTAAAACTGTTTTTT.